The T cell receptor beta chain under discussion was sequenced for a study of T cell repertoires in cytomegalovirus infection. Turning to the study itself: Public TCR beta signatures marked donors with CMV infection and the matching HLA. Whole-study findings and limits: People with CMV and the relevant HLA were identified by cumulative public TCR beta family frequency. HLA-C-restricted, CMV-specific TCR beta clonotypes were dominant ex vivo.

TCRdb redid the calling of the reads with MiXCR, one entry per CDR3 protein. The repertoire holds 350,000 to 450,000 distinct CDR3 sequences, with roughly 18% as singletons. To note about this clonotype: Antigen unknown.

The source is a human donor in good health (CMV status not recorded). Some clones in this sample may be carry-over from other donors' samples. Sequenced input: PBMCs.

The chain's CDR3 is CASSLTGIGEQFF. CDR3 bases: TGTGCCAGCAGTTTAACAGGGATAGGTGAGCAGTTCTTC. This chain uses TRBV6-6 with TRBJ2-1; a weak D match, TRBD1 (6 bases). CDR1 is MNHNY, CDR2 SVGAGI, per germline (reference sequence). CDR3 length: 13 amino acids. V dropped 4 bases and J dropped 9 bases, with 13 bases sitting between them.